Presented here are 27 T cell receptor beta chains from one specimen sequenced in a study of tumor-infiltrating lymphocytes in primary liver carcinoma. The authors made TCR beta cDNA from approximately 500 ng total RNA with a constant-region primer. Researchers made the TCR beta libraries by running three nested multiplex PCR rounds with slightly modified ARM-PCR. PCR rounds one and two used TRBV1-TRBV30 forward primers with a C-beta reverse primer for around 11 cycles each. Via MiXCR, TCRdb re-called the multiplex PCR reads, giving one row per CDR3 protein. The sample lists almost 200,000 distinct CDR3 sequences, less than 70% occurring once. Blood RNA originated from unsorted whole blood, with germline DNA additionally extracted. Sequencing used peripheral blood. Every receptor here comes from a woman between 55 and 75 years old with primary liver carcinoma and hepatitis B virus infection.

This rearrangement joins TRBV28 to TRBJ2-5, with D maybe TRBD1 (5 bases). This CDR3 spans 14 amino acids. V gave up 6 bases and J gave up 2 bases, with 13 bases separating them. Germline V CDR1 and CDR2: MDHEN, SYDVKM. For the CDR3, the DNA is TGTGCCAGCAGGCCCCCGACAGCTCAAGAGACCCAGTACTTC. Its translation: CASRPPTAQETQYF.

Comment on this clonotype: This may be a read error: a much more frequent sequence differs by one nucleotide. This chain uses TRBV5-1 with TRBJ1-5, with a weak D call TRBD1 (6 bases). The germline CDR1 and CDR2 sequences are SGHRS and YFSETQ. This CDR3 region has 14 residues. V lost 4 bases, J lost 9 bases, and 17 bases lay in between. CDR3 protein: CASSPDRDKGPQHF. CDR3 nucleotides: TGCGCCAGCAGCCCAGACCGGGACAAGGGGCCCCAGCATTTT.

On this clonotype: Being one base from a much bigger clone, this may be a read error. V usage is TRBV6-2 or TRBV6-3 and J usage is TRBJ2-5, with 10 positions matching TRBD1. Germline lookup yields CDR1 MNHEY and CDR2 SVGEGT. The CDR3 extends over 15 amino acids. Written as DNA, the CDR3 is TGTGCCAGCAGGACCGGGACAGGGGTGAGAGAGAGCCAGTACTTC. Protein sequence: CASRTGTGVRESQYF.

The chain links TRBV4-1 to TRBJ2-5; a possible D gene is TRBD1 (5 bases). This CDR3 comprises 15 residues. CDR1 and CDR2 from the germline V gene are MGHRA and YSYEKL. The ends were cut back, 2 bases at V and 1 base at J, with 11 bases in the middle. CDR3 in DNA: TGCGCCAGCAGCCAACCATGGGGCCGCCAAGAGACCCAGTACTTC. This codes for CASSQPWGRQETQYF.

This clonotype was counted at least ten times. V is TRBV11-2 and J is TRBJ2-1; 12 bases fit TRBD2. V lost 7 bases, J lost 1 base, and 5 bases stayed unmatched. This CDR3 comprises 16 residues. Germline CDR1 is SGHAT and CDR2 is FQNNGV. The CDR3 bases are TGTGCCAGCAAAAGGACTAGCGGGGAATCCTACAATGAGCAGTTCTTC. Translating it yields CASKRTSGESYNEQFF. The full variable domain, completed using reference TRBV11-2 and TRBJ2-1, is EAGVAQSPRYKIIEKRQSVAFWCNPISGHATLYWYQQILGQGPKLLIQFQNNGVVDDSQLPKDRFSAERLKGVDSTLKIQPAKLEDSAVYLCASKRTSGESYNEQFFGPGTRLTVL.

This clonotype has only a few counts. The chain is built from TRBV5-5 and TRBJ2-5, with 7 bases fitting TRBD2. Trimming cost V 0 bases and J 5 bases; bases outside gene matches: 7. Looked up from germline, CDR1 is SGHKS and CDR2 is YYEKEE (reference sequence). There are 15 residues in the CDR3. The CDR3 sequence is CASSLASGPLETQYF. As DNA, the CDR3 is TGTGCCAGCAGCTTGGCTAGCGGCCCCCTGGAGACCCAGTACTTC. Based on the CDR3 plus reference TRBV5-5 and TRBJ2-5, the full variable domain is DAGVTQSPTHLIKTRGQQVTLRCSPISGHKSVSWYQQVLGQGPQFIFQYYEKEERGRGNFPDRFSARQFPNYSSELNVNALLLGDSALYLCASSLASGPLETQYFGPGTRLLVL.

Note on this clonotype: A much larger clonotype is one base distant, so this may be a read error. The chain links TRBV4-2 to TRBJ1-1; D gene uncertain. This CDR3 has 15 amino acids. Germline-derived CDR1 and CDR2 are LGHNA and YNFKEQ. This chain's CDR3 is CANSQEGLMNTEAFF. CDR3 coding DNA: TGTGCCAACAGCCAAGAAGGACTGATGAACACTGAAGCTTTCTTT.

In this sample, this clonotype turned up many times. V and J are TRBV12-3 or TRBV12-4 and TRBJ2-7; no clear D gene. V was trimmed by 6 bases and J by 1 base, leaving 13 bases between them. The CDR3 sequence is 14 residues long. The CDR3 region has the DNA TGTGCCAGCAGGTCCAGACTGGATTCCTACGAGCAGTACTTC. It specifies CASRSRLDSYEQYF.

As to this clonotype: This may come from a read error, since a much larger clone is one base off. The V and J genes are TRBV6-5 and TRBJ1-6; D is uncertain. Germline CDR1 MNHEY, CDR2 SVGAGI. Trimming cost V 7 bases and J 8 bases, with 12 bases left between them. This CDR3 is built from 13 residues. CDR3 protein: CASKLTGDSPLHF. CDR3 bases: TGTGCCAGCAAACTCACCGGGGATTCACCCCTCCACTTT.

Of note for this clonotype: Given a much more abundant clone one base away, this may be a read error. The V call is TRBV5-6, the J call TRBJ2-2; D not certain. Trimming took 2 bases from V and 0 from J, leaving 11 bases between them. Germline loops: CDR1 SGHDT, CDR2 YYEEEE. This CDR3 has 16 residues. CDR3 protein: CASSLGGNANTGELFF. The CDR3 DNA reads as TGTGCCAGCAGCTTAGGTGGGAACGCGAACACCGGGGAGCTGTTTTTT.

V gene TRBV12-5 combines with J gene TRBJ2-5; 7 bases match TRBD1. After removal of 1 base from V and 5 bases from J, the junction contained 7 bases not matched to a gene. Germline V lookup: CDR1 LGHNT, CDR2 FRNRAP. This CDR3 is built from 15 residues. CDR3 region: CASGLDRGQRETQYF. Here the CDR3 DNA reads TGTGCTAGTGGTTTGGACAGGGGCCAACGGGAGACCCAGTACTTC.

There are many counts of this clonotype. The V call is TRBV12-3 or TRBV12-4, the J call TRBJ2-5, with TRBD1 matching 7 bases. The CDR3 runs to 17 residues. V shed 5 bases and J 1 base; nucleotides not matched to a gene: 13. CDR3 sequence reads: CASSRRKQGVVQETQYF. The CDR3 DNA is TGTGCCAGCAGTCGCCGTAAGCAGGGGGTAGTCCAAGAGACCCAGTACTTC.

The table lists this clonotype with a count of one. A single base separates this from a much larger clone, so it may be a read error. The V and J genes are TRBV6-1 and TRBJ2-5; tentative D call: TRBD1 (5 bases). CDR1 is MNHNS and CDR2 is SASEGT in the germline V gene. The CDR3 runs 15 residues. The CDR3 here is CASSDVAGMQEIQYF. For the CDR3, the DNA is TGTGCCAGCAGTGACGTAGCAGGGATGCAGGAGATCCAGTACTTC.

This clonotype was detected ten times or more. V gene TRBV29-1 combines with J gene TRBJ1-2; D is perhaps TRBD1 (5 bases). Germline V gives CDR1 SQVTM, CDR2 ANQGSEA. The V and J ends lost 1 base and 4 bases respectively, with 13 bases between them. This CDR3 has 14 residues. CDR3 bases: TGCAGCGTTGAAGCCGAAGACAGTGGCTATGGCTACACCTTC. Protein product: CSVEAEDSGYGYTF.

Regarding this clonotype: A single base separates this from a much larger clone, so it may be a read error. The chain carries TRBV4-1 and TRBJ2-1; the match to TRBD2 covers 8 bases. From germline, CDR1 is MGHRA and CDR2 YSYEKL. The CDR3 is 14 amino acids. CDR3 protein: CASSQQRGHNERFF. The CDR3 DNA is TGCGCCAGCAGCCAACAGCGGGGGCACAATGAGCGGTTCTTC.

A note on this clonotype: This may arise from a read error, as a much more abundant clone is one base away. In DNA form, the CDR3 reads TGCGCCAGCAGGCTCGGCCCCGGGACTCCCAATCAGCCCCAGCATTTT. Protein product: CASRLGPGTPNQPQHF. The genes are TRBV4-1 and TRBJ1-5; possibly TRBD1 for D (5 bases). With 6 bases removed from V and 3 bases from J, the gap between germline ends came to 18 bases. Germline CDR1 and CDR2: MGHRA and YSYEKL. This CDR3 has 16 amino acids.

Of note for this clonotype: Germline is not matched at one junction end, which may reflect a read error. J is TRBJ2-2 and V is TRBV11-2, with D possibly matching TRBD2 (5 bases). The CDR3 runs 16 residues. Germline V gene data show CDR1 as SGHAT and CDR2 as FQNNGV. The CDR3: CASSGGRNTNTGKLFF. In nucleotides, the CDR3 is TGTGCCAGCAGCGGTGGACGCAACACGAACACCGGGAAGCTGTTTTTT.

Concerning this clonotype itself: The junction departs from the called germline gene at one end, perhaps through a read error. This chain connects TRBV11-2 to TRBJ2-1; 7 bases line up with TRBD2. The CDR3 covers 14 residues. The V gene's germline CDR1 is SGHAT and CDR2 FQNNGV. CDR3 DNA sequence: TGTTCCAGCAGCTTAGGGGAGGGGCTCGATGAGCAGTTCTTC. Protein sequence: CSSSLGEGLDEQFF. Based on the CDR3 plus reference TRBV11-2 and TRBJ2-1, the full variable domain is EAGVAQSPRYKIIEKRQSVAFWCNPISGHATLYWYQQILGQGPKLLIQFQNNGVVDDSQLPKDRFSAERLKGVDSTLKIQPAKLEDSAVYLCSSSLGEGLDEQFFGPGTRLTVL.

The V gene is TRBV7-8, the J gene TRBJ1-1; D unresolved. Trimming stripped 3 bases from V and 3 bases from J, with 11 bases between. Germline V gives CDR1 SGHVS, CDR2 FQNEAQ. The CDR3 sequence is 14 residues long. CDR3 sequence reads: CASSFEARYTEAFF. The CDR3 region has the DNA TGTGCCAGCAGCTTCGAGGCCAGATACACTGAAGCTTTCTTT.

This clonotype was seen at least ten times. The chain couples TRBV11-2 to TRBJ2-1; 11 nucleotides match TRBD2. Germline CDR1 is SGHAT and CDR2 is FQNNGV. This CDR3 contains 16 residues. V lost 2 bases to trimming and J lost 3 bases; unmatched junction nucleotides: 3. CDR3 bases: TGTGCCAGCAGCTTAACTAGCGGGAGAATCTACAATGAGCAGTTCTTC. This encodes CASSLTSGRIYNEQFF.

V and J are TRBV29-1 and TRBJ2-7; D is perhaps TRBD2 (5 bases). The CDR3 contains 19 residues. Per the germline V gene, CDR1 is SQVTM and CDR2 is ANQGSEA. Trimming took 0 bases from V and 7 from J, leaving 31 bases between them. The CDR3 loop is CSVEDPLGIGRWVSDEQYF. CDR3 in DNA: TGCAGCGTTGAAGATCCCCTCGGGATAGGGAGATGGGTTAGCGATGAGCAGTACTTC.

This clonotype appeared a single time. One end of the junction does not line up with germline, which may come from a read error. The chain combines TRBV11-2 with TRBJ1-2; no definite D call. CDR1 and CDR2 (germline): SGHAT, FQNNGV. This CDR3 has 12 amino acids. CDR3 sequence (DNA): TGTGCCAACAGCTTAGGCAGCGTGGGCTACATCTTC. Translation gives CANSLGSVGYIF.

Details on this clonotype: This may come from a read error, since a much larger clone is one base off. The chain carries TRBV6-6 and TRBJ1-6, with TRBD1 matching 7 bases. The CDR3 has 14 amino acids. Germline loops: CDR1 MNHNY, CDR2 SVGAGI (reference sequence). The CDR3 spells CASDPDRSNSPLQF. The CDR3 bases are TGTGCCAGCGACCCGGACAGGAGCAATTCACCCCTCCAATTT.

This clonotype was observed a few times. The chain carries TRBV28 and TRBJ2-5; TRBD1 agrees at 10 bases. After removal of 1 base from V and 1 base from J, the junction contained 3 bases not matched to a gene. The CDR3 totals 16 residues. Germline CDR1 MDHEN, CDR2 SYDVKM. The CDR3 region has the DNA TGTGCCAGCAGTTTATCGAGGACAGGGGGCCAAGAGACCCAGTACTTC. Translation: CASSLSRTGGQETQYF.

This chain links TRBV14 with TRBJ2-1; 10 positions match TRBD2. The CDR3 runs to 14 residues. Germline trimming cut 7 bases from V and 8 bases from J; bases unmatched to any gene: 8. Germline lookup yields CDR1 SGHDN and CDR2 FVKESK. Written as DNA, the CDR3 is TGTGCCAGCAACCTAGCGGGGGTTCACCATGAGCAGTTCTTC. This encodes CASNLAGVHHEQFF.

Concerning this clonotype: This CDR3 fails to terminate in the conserved phenylalanine or tryptophan, so it likely reflects a read error. The chain carries TRBV6-5 and TRBJ1-2; perhaps TRBD1 as D (6 bases). Germline V gene lookup returns CDR1 MNHEY and CDR2 SVGAGI. The CDR3 runs to 13 residues. V was pared by 6 bases and J by 7 bases, with 15 bases between. This CDR3 is CASSYVQGRGYTL. The CDR3 DNA follows: TGTGCCAGCAGCTACGTACAGGGACGTGGCTACACCTTA.

The gene calls are TRBV11-2 and TRBJ1-3; 9 bases map to TRBD1. The germline V gene has CDR1 SGHAT and CDR2 FQNNGV. The CDR3 totals 16 residues. J was trimmed by 5 bases and V by 5 bases; bases with no gene match: 10. CDR3 protein: CASSPHRGPTRNTIYF. CDR3 in DNA: TGTGCCAGCAGCCCCCACAGGGGGCCGACAAGAAACACCATATATTTT.